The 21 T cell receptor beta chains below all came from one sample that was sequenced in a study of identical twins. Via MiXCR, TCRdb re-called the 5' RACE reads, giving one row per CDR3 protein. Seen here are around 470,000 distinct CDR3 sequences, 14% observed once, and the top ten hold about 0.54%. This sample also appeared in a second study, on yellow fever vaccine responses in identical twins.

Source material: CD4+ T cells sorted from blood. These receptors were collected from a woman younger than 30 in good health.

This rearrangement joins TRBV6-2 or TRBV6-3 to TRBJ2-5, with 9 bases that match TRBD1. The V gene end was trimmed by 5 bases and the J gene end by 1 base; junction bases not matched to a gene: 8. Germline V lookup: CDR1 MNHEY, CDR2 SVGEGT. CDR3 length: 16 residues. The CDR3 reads CASSPWTGVTQETQYF. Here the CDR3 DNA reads TGTGCCAGCAGTCCTTGGACAGGGGTGACCCAAGAGACCCAGTACTTC.

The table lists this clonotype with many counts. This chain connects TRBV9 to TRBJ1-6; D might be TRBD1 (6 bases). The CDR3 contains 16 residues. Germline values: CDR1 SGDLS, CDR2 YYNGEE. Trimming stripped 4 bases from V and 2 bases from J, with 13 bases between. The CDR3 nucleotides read TGTGCCAGCAGCACCCGACAGGACCCCTATAATTCACCCCTCCACTTT. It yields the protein CASSTRQDPYNSPLHF.

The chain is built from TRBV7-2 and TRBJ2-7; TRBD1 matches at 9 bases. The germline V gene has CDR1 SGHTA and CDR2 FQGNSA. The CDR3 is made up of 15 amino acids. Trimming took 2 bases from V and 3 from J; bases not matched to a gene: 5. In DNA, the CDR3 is TGTGCCAGCAGCTTACGACAGGGGGTCGACTACGAGCAGTACTTC. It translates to CASSLRQGVDYEQYF.

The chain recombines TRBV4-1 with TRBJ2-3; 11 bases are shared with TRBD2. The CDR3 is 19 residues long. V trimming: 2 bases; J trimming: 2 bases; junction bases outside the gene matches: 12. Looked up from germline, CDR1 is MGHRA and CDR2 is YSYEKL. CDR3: CASSQTSGTSGKITDTQYF. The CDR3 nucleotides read TGCGCCAGCAGCCAAACTTCCGGGACTAGCGGAAAAATCACAGATACGCAGTATTTT.

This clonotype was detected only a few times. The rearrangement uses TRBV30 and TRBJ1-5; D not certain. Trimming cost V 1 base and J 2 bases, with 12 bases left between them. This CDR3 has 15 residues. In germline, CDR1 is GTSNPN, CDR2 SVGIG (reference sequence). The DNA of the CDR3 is TGTGCCTGGAGTGGTTCAAGGAGGGGCAATCAGCCCCAGCATTTT. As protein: CAWSGSRRGNQPQHF.

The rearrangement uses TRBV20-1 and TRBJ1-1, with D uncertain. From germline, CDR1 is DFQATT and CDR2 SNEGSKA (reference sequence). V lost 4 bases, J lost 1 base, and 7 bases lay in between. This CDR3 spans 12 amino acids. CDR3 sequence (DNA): TGCAGTGCTATGGGAGGGAACACTGAAGCTTTCTTT. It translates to CSAMGGNTEAFF.

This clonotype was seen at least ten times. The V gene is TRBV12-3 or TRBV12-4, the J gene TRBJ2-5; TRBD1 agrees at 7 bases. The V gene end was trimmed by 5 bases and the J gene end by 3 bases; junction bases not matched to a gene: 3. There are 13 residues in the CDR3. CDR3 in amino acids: CASSLGQKETQYF. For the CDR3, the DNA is TGTGCCAGCAGTCTGGGACAGAAAGAGACCCAGTACTTC.

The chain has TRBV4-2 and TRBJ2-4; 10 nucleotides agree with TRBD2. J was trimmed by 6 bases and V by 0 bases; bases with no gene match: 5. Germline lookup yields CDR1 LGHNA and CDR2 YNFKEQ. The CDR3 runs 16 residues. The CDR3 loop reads CASSQEGASGGNIQYF. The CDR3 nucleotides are TGTGCCAGCAGCCAAGAAGGGGCTAGCGGGGGAAACATTCAGTACTTC.

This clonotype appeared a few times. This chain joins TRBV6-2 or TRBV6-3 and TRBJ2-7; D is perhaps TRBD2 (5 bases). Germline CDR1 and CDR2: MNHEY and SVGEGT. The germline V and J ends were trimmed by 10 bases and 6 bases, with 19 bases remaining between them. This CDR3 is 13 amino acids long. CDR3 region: CATASGEKGEQYF. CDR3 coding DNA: TGTGCCACCGCCTCCGGGGAGAAGGGCGAGCAGTACTTC.

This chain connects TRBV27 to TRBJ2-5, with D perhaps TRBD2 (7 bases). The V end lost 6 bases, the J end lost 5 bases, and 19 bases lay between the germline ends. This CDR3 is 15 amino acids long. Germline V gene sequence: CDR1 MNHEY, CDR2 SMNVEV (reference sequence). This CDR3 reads CASSPLEGGLETQYF. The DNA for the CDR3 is TGTGCCAGCAGCCCACTGGAGGGGGGGCTGGAGACCCAGTACTTC.

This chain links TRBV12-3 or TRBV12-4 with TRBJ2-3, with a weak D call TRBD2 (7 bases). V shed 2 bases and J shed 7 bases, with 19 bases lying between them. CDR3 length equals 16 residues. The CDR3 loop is CASSLQRGGPRNTQYF. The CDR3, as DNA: TGTGCCAGCAGTTTACAGAGGGGGGGGCCTCGTAATACGCAGTATTTT.

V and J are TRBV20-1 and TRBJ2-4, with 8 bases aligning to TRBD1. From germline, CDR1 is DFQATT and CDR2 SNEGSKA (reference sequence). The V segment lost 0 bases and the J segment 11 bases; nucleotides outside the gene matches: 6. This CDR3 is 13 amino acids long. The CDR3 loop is CSARETGVHFQYF. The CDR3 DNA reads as TGCAGTGCTAGAGAGACAGGGGTTCACTTTCAGTACTTC.

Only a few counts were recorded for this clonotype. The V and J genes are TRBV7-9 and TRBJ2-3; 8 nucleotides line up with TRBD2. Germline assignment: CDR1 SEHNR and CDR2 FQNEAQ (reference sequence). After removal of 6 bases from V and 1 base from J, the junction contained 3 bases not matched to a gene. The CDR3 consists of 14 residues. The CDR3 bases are TGTGCCAGCAGTTTTAGCGGGGGCACAGATACGCAGTATTTT. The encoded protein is CASSFSGGTDTQYF.

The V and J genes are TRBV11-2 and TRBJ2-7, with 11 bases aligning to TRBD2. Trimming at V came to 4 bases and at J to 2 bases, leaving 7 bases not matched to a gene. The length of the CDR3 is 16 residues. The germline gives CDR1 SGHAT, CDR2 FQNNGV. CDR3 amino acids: CASSSVTSGITYEQYF. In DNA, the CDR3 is TGTGCCAGCAGCTCCGTGACTAGCGGGATCACCTACGAGCAGTACTTC. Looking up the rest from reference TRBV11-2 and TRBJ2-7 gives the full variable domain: EAGVAQSPRYKIIEKRQSVAFWCNPISGHATLYWYQQILGQGPKLLIQFQNNGVVDDSQLPKDRFSAERLKGVDSTLKIQPAKLEDSAVYLCASSSVTSGITYEQYFGPGTRLTVT.

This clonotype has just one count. The CDR3 spells CASSPRAGRGETQYF. In DNA, the CDR3 is TGTGCCAGCAGTCCGAGAGCGGGAAGGGGAGAGACCCAGTACTTC. The chain is built from TRBV28 and TRBJ2-5; 7 bases are a match to TRBD2. Looked up from germline, CDR1 is MDHEN and CDR2 is SYDVKM. V trimming: 5 bases; J trimming: 4 bases; junction bases outside the gene matches: 10. This CDR3 contains 15 residues.

The CDR3 here is CSVLTGPYEQYF. The CDR3 DNA is TGCAGCGTTTTGACAGGGCCCTACGAGCAGTACTTC. The J gene is TRBJ2-7, the V gene TRBV29-1; TRBD1 matches at 7 bases. Germline trimming cut 5 bases from V and 2 bases from J; bases unmatched to any gene: 3. Germline CDR1 is SQVTM and CDR2 is ANQGSEA. The CDR3 length is 12 residues.

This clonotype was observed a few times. CDR3 in amino acids: CASSLNHEKLFF. The CDR3 region has the DNA TGTGCCAGCAGCCTCAACCATGAAAAACTGTTTTTT. The rearrangement joins TRBV11-2 to TRBJ1-4; D remains ambiguous. Germline CDR1 and CDR2: SGHAT and FQNNGV. The germline V and J ends were trimmed by 5 bases and 6 bases, with 7 bases remaining between them. CDR3 length: 12 residues.

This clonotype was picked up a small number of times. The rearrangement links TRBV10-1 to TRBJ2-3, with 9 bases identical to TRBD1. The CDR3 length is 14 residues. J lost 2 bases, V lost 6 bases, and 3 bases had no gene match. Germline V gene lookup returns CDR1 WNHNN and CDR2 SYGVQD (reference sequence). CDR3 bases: TGCGCCAGCAGGGACAGGGGAAACACAGATACGCAGTATTTT. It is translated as CASRDRGNTDTQYF.

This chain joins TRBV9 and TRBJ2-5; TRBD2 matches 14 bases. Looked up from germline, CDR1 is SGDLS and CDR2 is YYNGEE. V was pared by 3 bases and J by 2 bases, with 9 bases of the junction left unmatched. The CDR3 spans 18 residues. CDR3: CASSARLAGGISQETQYF. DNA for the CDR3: TGTGCCAGCAGCGCACGACTAGCGGGGGGGATCTCTCAAGAGACCCAGTACTTC.

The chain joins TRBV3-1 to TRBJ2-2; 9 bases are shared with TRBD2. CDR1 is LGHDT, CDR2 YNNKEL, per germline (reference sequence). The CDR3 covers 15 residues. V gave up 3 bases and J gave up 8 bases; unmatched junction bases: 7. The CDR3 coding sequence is TGTGCCAGCAGCCAGATAGCGGGAGCAACGGGGGAGCTGTTTTTT. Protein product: CASSQIAGATGELFF.

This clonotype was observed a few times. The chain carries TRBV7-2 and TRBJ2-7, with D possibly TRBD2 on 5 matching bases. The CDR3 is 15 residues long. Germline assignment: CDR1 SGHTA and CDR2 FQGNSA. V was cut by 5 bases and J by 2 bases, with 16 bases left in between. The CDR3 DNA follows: TGTGCCAGCAGCATTCTGCGGGTTGAGACCTACGAGCAGTACTTC. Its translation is CASSILRVETYEQYF. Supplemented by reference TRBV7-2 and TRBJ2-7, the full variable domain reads GAGVSQSPSNKVTEKGKDVELRCDPISGHTALYWYRQSLGQGLEFLIYFQGNSAPDKSGLPSDRFSAERTGGSVSTLTIQRTQQEDSAVYLCASSILRVETYEQYFGPGTRLTVT.